A single T cell receptor beta chain is shown here with its context. The clone's antigen remains unknown. No much larger clone is present one base from it, and per-base qualities are unavailable. The treatment or condition label of this sample denotes: roughly 20 received Ad26.COV2.S at low or high dose, single or two shots; about 5 received placebo; per-sample allocation not given. Repertoires of vaccine and placebo recipients were sequenced from samples collected on day 63 after the first injection. Between 29 July and 7 August 2020, Cohort 1b enrolled fewer than 30 adults aged 18-55 years at one site in Boston, USA. Ad26.COV2.S was a replication-incompetent adenovirus type 26 vector that expressed a prefusion-stabilized SARS-CoV-2 spike protein derived from the original Wuhan strain. TCRbeta CDR3 regions were sequenced with the immunoSEQ Assay. After extraction, genomic DNA underwent amplification by bias-controlled multiplex PCR, followed by high-throughput sequencing. The study's own analysis went as follows. To quantify the absolute abundance of each unique TCRbeta CDR3 region, sequences were collapsed and filtered. T cell fraction was estimated by normalizing TCRbeta template counts to usable DNA, which was measured by amplifying reference genes present in all nucleated cells. Repertoire TCRs were annotated as SARS-CoV-2-specific by exact matching of V gene, CDR3 amino acid sequence and J gene to a known reactive TCR set. The reference SARS-CoV-2 TCR set came from MIRA and was filtered for enrichment in COVID-19-positive ImmuneCODE repertoires, removing public or cross-reactive TCRs. Using the MIRA antigens, annotated TCRs were further analysed by specific ORF or by position within an ORF. Depth was the summed frequency of annotated unique rearrangements, while breadth was defined as annotated unique rearrangements over total unique productive rearrangements. Group comparisons of TCR breadth used two-sided Wilcoxon rank-sum tests. In TCRdb, the immuneACCESS table is reduced to in-frame sequences with V and J assigned. These tables do not hold every clone; where another copy was compared, an unresolved V gene accounts for under half, and the others remain unexplained. V and J calls and clone size are those listed in that table; D and trimming were worked out from the DNA. This sample lists approximately 350,000 clones; roughly 84% were detected once. Around 3.6% of the sample is taken by the ten largest.

These data are taken from a study of Ad26.COV2.S vaccination and SARS-CoV-2 variants (dated by TCRdb to the early 2020s). About the full investigation: Donors in the vaccine arm were drawn from COV1001, a phase I-IIa trial of Ad26.COV2.S in healthy adults that was multicentre, randomized, double-blind and placebo-controlled. Ad26.COV2.S was given intramuscularly at 5x10^10 or 1x10^11 viral particles, as a single shot or as two shots 56 days apart. The specificity and breadth of SARS-CoV-2-reactive T cell receptors after Ad26.COV2.S vaccination were assessed by TCRbeta repertoire sequencing. The TCR-sequenced set comprised about 32 samples: about 19 Ad26.COV2.S vaccine recipients, 5 placebo recipients and 8 SARS-CoV-2 convalescent individuals. Participants in the trial were split at random into five groups of five each, receiving low-dose or high-dose Ad26.COV2.S once or twice, or else placebo on both occasions. Investigators remained blinded to trial group allocation during experiments and outcome assessment. Overall results and qualifications from the work: The authors noted that total T cell responses may have been underestimated by the TCR breadth and depth analyses. After vaccination, spike-specific CD8+ and CD4+ T cell responses were reported to show substantial breadth. The study was not powered to compare responses between vaccine doses or regimens. Vaccine and placebo recipients had similar non-spike TCR breadth, a finding consistent with the vaccine containing only spike. Spike-specific TCR breadth was higher in Ad26.COV2.S recipients than in placebo recipients (P = 0.0014).

Sequencing used peripheral blood, obtained in a trial of Ad26.COV2.S vaccine versus placebo. The source of this sequence is a person aged 18-60 years who received the Ad26.COV2.S COVID-19 vaccine or a placebo.

The bases read TGTGCCAGCAGCTTAGGCCAGCTGAACACTGAAGCTTTCTTT. Translated, it gives CASSLGQLNTEAFF. The chain is encoded by TRBV7-2 joined to TRBJ1-1; the D gene is not confidently resolved. For CDR1 and CDR2, the germline V gene lists SGHTA and FQGNSA. From the cysteine through the phenylalanine, the CDR3 covers 14 amino acids. Just the 42-base CDR3 DNA is kept, in frame starting at base 1. V was cut back by 1 base and J by 0 bases, leaving a gap of 6 bases between them.